This T cell receptor beta chain is drawn from a study of read filtering for tumor transcriptome and immune sequencing. The overall study: Revised staging placed fewer than ten patients in R-ISS I, roughly 17 in II, six or seven in III.

Germline V gene lookup returns CDR1 SGHNT and CDR2 YYREEE (reference sequence). This CDR3 is built from 14 residues. Comment on this clonotype: Since a far larger clone is one base different, this is likely a read error.

Bone marrow was sampled from every patient at the time of active disease. This library used roughly 370 ng RNA and molecular barcoded adaptors spanning alpha/delta and beta/gamma chains. TCRdb re-analysed the reads in MiXCR, keeping a single row per CDR3 protein. This sample carries tens of thousands of distinct CDR3 sequences, approximately 12% of them seen once, and the ten largest clones take roughly 15%. The chain has TRBV5-4 and TRBJ2-1; D ambiguous. The receptor's source is a donor at least 40 years old with multiple myeloma. The material sequenced was a population of CD138-negative cells sorted from bone marrow. CDR3 loop: CASSLRSSYNGQFF. CDR3 nucleotides: TGTGCCAGCAGCTTGCGAAGCTCCTACAATGGGCAGTTCTTC.